This TCR beta chain was observed in a study of CD8 T cells in ankylosing spondylitis. In TCRdb, the 5' RACE reads were re-called with MiXCR into one record per CDR3 protein. The sample shows about 220,000 distinct CDR3 sequences, roughly 10% of them seen only once. CDR1 is SGHTS and CDR2 is YDEGEE in the germline V gene. The CDR3 length is 12 residues. The V gene lost 2 bases and the J gene lost 5 bases, with 7 bases spanning the gap. There are many counts of this clonotype. This chain uses TRBV5-8 with TRBJ1-1; D gene unclear. This TCR was sampled from a male donor with ankylosing spondylitis or in good health (not recorded which). Sequencing was carried out using blood, either unsorted or a sorted T cell fraction (not recorded which). CDR3 sequence (DNA): TGTGCCAGCAGCTTATATGGGACTGAAGCTTTCTTT. Residues: CASSLYGTEAFF.